The clone carrying this T cell receptor (beta chain) was counted a few times. Its antigen is unidentified. TCRdb itself ran the 5' RACE reads through MiXCR, one entry per CDR3 protein. The data contain approximately 50,000 distinct CDR3 sequences, approximately 12% of them seen just once; the ten biggest clones take up more than 1.1%. The sample belongs to a study of early T cells in non-severe SARS-CoV-2 infection. The wider study: Sequencing of unsorted whole blood was done on bulk RNA, leaving chains unpaired. Study-level findings and limits: Comparison of clonotypes with VDJdb favored anti-spike CD8 responses while missing private and CD4 specificities.

The CDR3 spans 13 residues. Trimming took off 4 bases at V and 1 base at J, with 10 bases between the two ends. The germline gives CDR1 SQVTM, CDR2 ANQGSEA. The chain is built from TRBV29-1 and TRBJ1-1; a possible D gene is TRBD1 (6 bases). The clonotype was recovered from an adult who was a healthcare worker with PCR-confirmed SARS-CoV-2 infection or an uninfected control (not recorded which). Specimen: whole blood. CDR3 sequence: CSVGDRRNTEAFF. The CDR3 DNA follows: TGCAGCGTTGGAGACAGGAGGAACACTGAAGCTTTCTTT.